The T cell receptor beta chain described here comes from a study of blood T cell repertoires in COVID-19. About the study: COVID-19 samples collected from the United States, Italy and Spain covered acute and convalescent phases. Sources were T cells, B-cell-depleted T cells, or PBMCs; the material itself was cDNA or gDNA.

Enrolled through a virtual design, the participants were between roughly 18 and 100 years of age and came from around 25 US areas. A case of COVID-19 had been met by exposed participants within 2 weeks before study entry. Libraries were prepared by immunoSEQ multiplex PCR; TCRdb keeps only in-frame clonotypes and omits some of them. The profile shows fewer than 250,000 clones, roughly four fifths of them singletons. Input material: PBMCs or T cells enriched from blood (not recorded which). This sequence was found in a woman in her thirties or forties who had been exposed to COVID-19.

The CDR3 is CASSQVRLAQETQYF. The CDR3 DNA reads TGTGCCAGCAGCCAAGTGCGCCTAGCTCAAGAGACCCAGTACTTC. The V and J genes are TRBV3-1 (or the pseudogene TRBV3-2) and TRBJ2-5; a possible D gene is TRBD2 (5 bases). Germline values: CDR1 LGHDT, CDR2 YNNKEL (reference sequence). The CDR3 is made up of 15 amino acids. Trimming removed 1 base from V and 2 bases from J, with 11 bases in between.